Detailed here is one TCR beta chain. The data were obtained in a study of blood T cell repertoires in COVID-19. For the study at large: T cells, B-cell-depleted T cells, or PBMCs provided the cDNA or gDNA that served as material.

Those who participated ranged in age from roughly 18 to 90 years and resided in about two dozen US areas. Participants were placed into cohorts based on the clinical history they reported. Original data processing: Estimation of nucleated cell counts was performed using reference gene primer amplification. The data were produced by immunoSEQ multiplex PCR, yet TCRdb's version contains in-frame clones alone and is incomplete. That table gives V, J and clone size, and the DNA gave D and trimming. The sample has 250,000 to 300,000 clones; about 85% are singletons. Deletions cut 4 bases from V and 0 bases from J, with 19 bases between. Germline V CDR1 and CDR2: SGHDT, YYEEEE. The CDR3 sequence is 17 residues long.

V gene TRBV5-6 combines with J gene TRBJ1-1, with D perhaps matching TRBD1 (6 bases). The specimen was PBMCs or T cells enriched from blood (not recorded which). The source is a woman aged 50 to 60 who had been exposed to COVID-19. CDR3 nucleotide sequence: TGTGCCAGCAGCCTCTTGGCGGACAGACTCCTGAACACTGAAGCTTTCTTT. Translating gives CASSLLADRLLNTEAFF.